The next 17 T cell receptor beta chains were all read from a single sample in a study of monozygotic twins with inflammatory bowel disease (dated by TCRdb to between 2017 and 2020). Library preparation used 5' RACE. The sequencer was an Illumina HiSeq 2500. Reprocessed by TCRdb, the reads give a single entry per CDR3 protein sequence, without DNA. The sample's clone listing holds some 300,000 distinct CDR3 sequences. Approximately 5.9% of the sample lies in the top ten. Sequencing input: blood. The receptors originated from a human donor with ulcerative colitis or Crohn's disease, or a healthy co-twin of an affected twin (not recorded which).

CDR3 loop: CASSLPSQETQYF. V gene TRBV7-9 combines with J gene TRBJ2-5. Germline V gene data show CDR1 as SEHNR and CDR2 as FQNEAQ (reference sequence). This CDR3 has 13 residues.

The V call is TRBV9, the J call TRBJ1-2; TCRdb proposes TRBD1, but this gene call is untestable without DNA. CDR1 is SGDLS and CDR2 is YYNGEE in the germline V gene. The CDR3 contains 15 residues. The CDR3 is CASSVASGTGEGYTF.

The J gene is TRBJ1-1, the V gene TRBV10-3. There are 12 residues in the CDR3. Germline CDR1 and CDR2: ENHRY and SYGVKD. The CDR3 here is CAISEVGTEAFF.

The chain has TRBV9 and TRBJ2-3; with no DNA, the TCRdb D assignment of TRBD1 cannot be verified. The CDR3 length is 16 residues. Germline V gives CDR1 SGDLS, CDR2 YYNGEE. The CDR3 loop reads CASSVVPGKSTDTQYF.

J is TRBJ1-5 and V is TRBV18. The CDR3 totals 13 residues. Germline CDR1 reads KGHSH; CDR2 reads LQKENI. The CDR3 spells CASSQQGYQPQHF.

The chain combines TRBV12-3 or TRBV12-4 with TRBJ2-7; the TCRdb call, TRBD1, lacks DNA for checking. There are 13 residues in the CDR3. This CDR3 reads CASSQGSVAEQYF.

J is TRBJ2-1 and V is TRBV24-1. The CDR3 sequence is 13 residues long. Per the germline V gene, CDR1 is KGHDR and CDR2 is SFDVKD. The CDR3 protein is CATSDLGSNEQFF.

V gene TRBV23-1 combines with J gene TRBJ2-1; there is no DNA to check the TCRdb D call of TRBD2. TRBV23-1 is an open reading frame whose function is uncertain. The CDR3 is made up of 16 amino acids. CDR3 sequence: CASSQSSGSLYNEQFF.

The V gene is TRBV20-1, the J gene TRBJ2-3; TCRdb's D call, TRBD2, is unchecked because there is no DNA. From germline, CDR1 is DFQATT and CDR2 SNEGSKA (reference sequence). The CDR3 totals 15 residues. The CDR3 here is CSAPDRGSGTDTQYF.

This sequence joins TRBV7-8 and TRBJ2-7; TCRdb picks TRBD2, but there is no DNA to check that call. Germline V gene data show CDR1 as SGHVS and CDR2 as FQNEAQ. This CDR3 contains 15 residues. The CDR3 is CASSLGLVSSYEQYF.

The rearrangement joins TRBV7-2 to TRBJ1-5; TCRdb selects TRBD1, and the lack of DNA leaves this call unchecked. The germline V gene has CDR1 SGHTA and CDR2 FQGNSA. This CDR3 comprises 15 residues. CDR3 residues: CASSSGTGNNQPQHF.

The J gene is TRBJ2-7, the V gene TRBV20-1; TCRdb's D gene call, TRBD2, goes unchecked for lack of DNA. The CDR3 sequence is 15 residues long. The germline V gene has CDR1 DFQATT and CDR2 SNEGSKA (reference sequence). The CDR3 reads CSATRTSGSPYEQYF.

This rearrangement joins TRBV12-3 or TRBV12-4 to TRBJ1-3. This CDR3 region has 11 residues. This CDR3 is CAVDSGNTIYF.

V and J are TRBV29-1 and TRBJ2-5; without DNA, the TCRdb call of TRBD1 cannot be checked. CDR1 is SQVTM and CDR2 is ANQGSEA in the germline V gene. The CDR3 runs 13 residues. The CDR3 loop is CSVTRQAQETQYF.

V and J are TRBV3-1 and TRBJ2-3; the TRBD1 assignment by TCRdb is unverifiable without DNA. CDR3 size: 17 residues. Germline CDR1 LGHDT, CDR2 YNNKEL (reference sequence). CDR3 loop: CASSQGSAGQGADTQYF.

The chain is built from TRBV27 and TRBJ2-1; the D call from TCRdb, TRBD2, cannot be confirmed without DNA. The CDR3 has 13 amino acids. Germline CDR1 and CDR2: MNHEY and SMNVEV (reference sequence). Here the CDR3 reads CASSFVLTSEQFF.

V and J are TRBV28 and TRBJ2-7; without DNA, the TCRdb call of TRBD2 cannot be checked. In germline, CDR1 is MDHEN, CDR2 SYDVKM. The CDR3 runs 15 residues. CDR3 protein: CASSLIGSGSDEQYF.